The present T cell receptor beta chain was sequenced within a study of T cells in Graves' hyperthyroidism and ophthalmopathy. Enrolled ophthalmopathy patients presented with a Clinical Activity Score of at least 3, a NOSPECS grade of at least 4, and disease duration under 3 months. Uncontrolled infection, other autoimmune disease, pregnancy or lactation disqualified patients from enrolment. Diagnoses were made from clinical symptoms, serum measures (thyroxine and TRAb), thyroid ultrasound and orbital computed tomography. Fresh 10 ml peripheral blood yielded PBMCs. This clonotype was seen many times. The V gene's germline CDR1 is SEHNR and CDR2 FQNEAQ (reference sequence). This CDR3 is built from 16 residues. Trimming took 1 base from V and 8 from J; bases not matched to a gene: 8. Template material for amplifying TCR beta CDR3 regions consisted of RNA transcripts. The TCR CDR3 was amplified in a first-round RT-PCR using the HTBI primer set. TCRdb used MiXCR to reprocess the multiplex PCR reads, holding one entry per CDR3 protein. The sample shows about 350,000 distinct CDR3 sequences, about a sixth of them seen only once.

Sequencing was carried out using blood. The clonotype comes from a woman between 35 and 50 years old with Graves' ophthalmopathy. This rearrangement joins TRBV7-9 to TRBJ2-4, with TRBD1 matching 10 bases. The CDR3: CASSLGTGGSRDIQYF. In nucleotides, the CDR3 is TGTGCCAGCAGCTTAGGGACAGGGGGGTCTAGAGACATTCAGTACTTC.